This T cell receptor beta chain was sequenced for a study of T-cell memory formation after mild COVID-19. This clonotype has just a few counts. This CDR3 has 15 amino acids. Germline CDR1 SGDLS, CDR2 YYNGEE. The V and J ends lost 2 bases and 7 bases, in that order; junction bases with no gene match: 8. MiXCR was run by TCRdb on the 5' RACE reads, yielding one entry per CDR3 protein. The table shows 350,000 to 550,000 distinct CDR3 sequences, with approximately 18% occurring only once. This chain links TRBV9 with TRBJ2-3, with 9 bases lining up with TRBD2. This TCR was sampled from a man aged 18-30 years who had mild COVID-19 (a few samples of this study predate the infection). Cell type and time point are not known. The sequenced sample consisted of PBMCs or a T cell subset sorted from them (not recorded which). The CDR3 sequence is CASSVLSGGPHTQYF. CDR3 nucleotide sequence: TGTGCCAGCAGCGTTTTAAGCGGGGGGCCTCATACGCAGTATTTT. Full variable domain (outside the CDR3, taken from reference TRBV9 and TRBJ2-3): DSGVTQTPKHLITATGQRVTLRCSPRSGDLSVYWYQQSLDQGLQFLIQYYNGEERAKGNILERFSAQQFPDLHSELNLSSLELGDSALYFCASSVLSGGPHTQYFGPGTRLTVL.